Listed below are T cell receptor beta chains from one sample, sequenced in a study of blood T cell repertoires in COVID-19. The table came from immunoSEQ multiplex PCR; TCRdb's copy has only in-frame clones and leaves some out. This sample has under 150,000 clones, with around 89% found just once. The sequencing sample was made of peripheral blood. Receptors originate from a human donor in a cohort sampled during active COVID-19. Both conserved end residues are part of each CDR3. The D gene is left open where the match is weak.

cdr3_length: 14; d_call: TRBD1; j_call: TRBJ1-2; v_call: TRBV3-1/TRBV3-2; cdr3_nt: TGTGCCAGCAGCCAGAGACAGGGTGACTATGGCTACACCTTC; cdr3_aa: CASSQRQGDYGYTF
cdr3_length: 16; d_call: -; j_call: TRBJ2-2; v_call: TRBV4-2; cdr3_nt: TGTGCCAGCAGCCTACGAGGGGACACGAACACCGGGGAGCTGTTTTTT; cdr3_aa: CASSLRGDTNTGELFF
cdr3_length: 15; d_call: TRBD2; j_call: TRBJ2-2; v_call: TRBV5-4; cdr3_nt: TGTGCCAGCAGCGCCGGGAGGGTGAACACCGGGGAGCTGTTTTTT; cdr3_aa: CASSAGRVNTGELFF
cdr3_length: 18; d_call: TRBD2; j_call: TRBJ2-5; v_call: TRBV5-1; cdr3_nt: TGCGCCAGCAGCCCGGGACTAGCGGGGGGCCCGTACCAAGAGACCCAGTACTTC; cdr3_aa: CASSPGLAGGPYQETQYF
cdr3_length: 16; d_call: -; j_call: TRBJ2-1; v_call: TRBV5-1; cdr3_nt: TGCGCCAGCAGCTTGGCGGGGGAACTAGTTCTCTATGAGCAGTTCTTC; cdr3_aa: CASSLAGELVLYEQFF
cdr3_length: 17; d_call: TRBD2; j_call: TRBJ2-5; v_call: TRBV14; cdr3_nt: TGTGCCAGCAGCCAAAGCCGAGCGGGGGGCTTCCAAGAGACCCAGTACTTC; cdr3_aa: CASSQSRAGGFQETQYF
cdr3_length: 19; d_call: TRBD2; j_call: TRBJ2-1; v_call: TRBV5-6; cdr3_nt: TGTGCCAGCAGCCCAAGGACTAGCGGGCTTATGGTAGGGGACAATGAGCAGTTCTTC; cdr3_aa: CASSPRTSGLMVGDNEQFF
cdr3_length: 17; d_call: -; j_call: TRBJ1-1; v_call: TRBV5-1; cdr3_nt: TGCGCCAGCAGCTTGTGGGTCGGGGAGGGGAGGAGTACTGAAGCTTTCTTT; cdr3_aa: CASSLWVGEGRSTEAFF
cdr3_length: 15; d_call: -; j_call: TRBJ2-1; v_call: TRBV11-3; cdr3_nt: TGTGCCAGCAGCCCCCGACAGTCCTCTTACAATGAGCAGTTCTTC; cdr3_aa: CASSPRQSSYNEQFF
cdr3_length: 14; d_call: TRBD2; j_call: TRBJ2-7; v_call: TRBV6-2/TRBV6-3; cdr3_nt: TGTGCCAGCAGTTTGGGGGGGTTTTCCTACGAGCAGTACTTC; cdr3_aa: CASSLGGFSYEQYF
cdr3_length: 13; d_call: -; j_call: TRBJ1-4; v_call: TRBV12-3/TRBV12-4; cdr3_nt: TGTGCCAGCAGACCTCGGACTAATGAAAAACTGTTTTTT; cdr3_aa: CASRPRTNEKLFF
cdr3_length: 17; d_call: TRBD2; j_call: TRBJ2-2; v_call: TRBV4-3; cdr3_nt: TGCGCCAGCAGCCAAGATCCCGGGGGAGGGTTGAGCGGGGAGCTGTTTTTT; cdr3_aa: CASSQDPGGGLSGELFF
cdr3_length: 14; d_call: TRBD1; j_call: TRBJ2-4; v_call: TRBV19; cdr3_nt: TGTGCCAGTAAACAGGGGGCGGACAAAAACATTCAGTACTTC; cdr3_aa: CASKQGADKNIQYF
cdr3_length: 17; d_call: TRBD2; j_call: TRBJ2-3; v_call: TRBV5-6; cdr3_nt: TGTGCCAGCAGCTCATTACCTGGCGGGGGGGCCACAGATACGCAGTATTTT; cdr3_aa: CASSSLPGGGATDTQYF
cdr3_length: 14; d_call: TRBD1; j_call: TRBJ1-4; v_call: TRBV30; cdr3_nt: TGTGCCTGGAGTATCGGGACAGGCTACGAAAAACTGTTTTTT; cdr3_aa: CAWSIGTGYEKLFF
cdr3_length: 13; d_call: -; j_call: TRBJ1-1; v_call: TRBV7-6; cdr3_nt: TGTGCCAGCAGCGCGGCAGAGCACACTGAAGCTTTCTTT; cdr3_aa: CASSAAEHTEAFF
cdr3_length: 16; d_call: -; j_call: TRBJ2-1; v_call: TRBV5-1; cdr3_nt: TGCGCCAGCAGCTTGGCCGGAACAGGGTCCTACAATGAGCAGTTCTTC; cdr3_aa: CASSLAGTGSYNEQFF
cdr3_length: 14; d_call: TRBD1; j_call: TRBJ1-1; v_call: TRBV19; cdr3_nt: TGTGCCAGCCTGACGGGACAGGGAAGGACTGAAGCTTTCTTT; cdr3_aa: CASLTGQGRTEAFF